This T cell receptor (beta chain) was retrieved from a study of vaccination and CD4 T cells after COVID-19. Study-wide context: Overlapping SARS-CoV-2, HCoV-NL63, HCoV-OC43 and HCoV-229E spike peptides stimulated the cells. Broader study findings: In median terms, SARS-CoV-2-reactive clonotypes went from about 20 to 38, a nonsignificant rise.

The treatment: roughly 11-day PBMC culture with coronavirus spike peptide pools or control peptides (ViraFEST assay). After expanding antigen-specific T cells with peptide pools, ViraFEST sequenced their TCRs. This clonotype was seen only once. Its antigen is currently unknown. An Oncomine TCR Beta short-read assay was used to sequence the DNA from cultured CD4+ T cells. TCRdb used MiXCR to reprocess the PCR reads, holding one entry per CDR3 protein. There are under 20,000 distinct CDR3 sequences in the sample; around 70% occur only once, and less than 7% lies in the top ten. Source material: CD4+ T cells from blood, cultured in vitro. This sequence was found in a human donor who had recovered from COVID-19.

Here the CDR3 DNA reads TGTGCCATCAGGGGGACTAGCGGGAGCACAGATACGCAGTATTTT. It codes for CAIRGTSGSTDTQYF. The chain recombines TRBV10-3 with TRBJ2-3; TRBD2 matches 12 bases. The CDR3 runs 15 residues. V was clipped by 6 bases and J by 0 bases; unmatched bases: 1. Germline assignment: CDR1 ENHRY and CDR2 SYGVKD.